The next 26 T cell receptor beta chains were all read from a single sample in a study of cytomegalovirus exposure and HLA in healthy donors. Vbeta (60) and Jbeta (13) primers were used in the PCR. Sequenced by immunoSEQ multiplex PCR; TCRdb stores in-frame clones only, minus some. The repertoire includes approximately 200,000 clones, approximately 79% of them detected once, and 1.5% to 2% sits in the top ten. Sequences were obtained from PBMCs. All receptors derive from a man younger than 30 in good health and CMV-seronegative.

The genes are TRBV11-2 and TRBJ2-1; 7 bases match TRBD1. This CDR3 comprises 15 residues. The germline V gene has CDR1 SGHAT and CDR2 FQNNGV. V lost 0 bases and J lost 10; bases outside the gene matches: 9. The CDR3 is CASSLDVAGGREQFF. The DNA of the CDR3 is TGTGCCAGCAGCTTAGATGTGGCAGGGGGACGGGAGCAGTTCTTC.

The CDR3 spells CASSPRGHSTEAFF. The CDR3 DNA reads TGTGCCAGCAGTCCCAGGGGACATAGCACTGAAGCTTTCTTT. The chain combines TRBV6-5 with TRBJ1-1; possibly TRBD1 for D (6 bases). Germline V gene lookup returns CDR1 MNHEY and CDR2 SVGAGI. Trimming shortened V by 5 bases and J by 4 bases, and 14 bases separated the two germline ends. This CDR3 has 14 residues.

In its sample, this clone was seen a few times. The J gene is TRBJ1-1, the V gene TRBV19, with a weak D call TRBD1 (5 bases). This CDR3 spans 14 amino acids. V was shortened by 6 bases and J by 1 base, with 12 bases between the two germline ends. Looked up from germline, CDR1 is LNHDA and CDR2 is SQIVND (reference sequence). In nucleotides, the CDR3 is TGTGCCAGTAGATGGGGGAGGGCGAACACTGAAGCTTTCTTT. Protein: CASRWGRANTEAFF.

This clone was counted only a few times. The genes are TRBV30 and TRBJ2-2; possibly TRBD2 for D (5 bases). The V gene's germline CDR1 is GTSNPN and CDR2 SVGIG (reference sequence). The CDR3 length is 12 residues. Trimming took 3 bases from V and 6 from J, leaving 8 bases between them. This CDR3 reads CAWSSGSGELFF. DNA of the CDR3: TGTGCCTGGAGCTCGGGGTCCGGGGAGCTGTTTTTT.

The genes are TRBV11-2 and TRBJ2-1; D perhaps matches TRBD2 (5 bases). Per germline, CDR1 SGHAT and CDR2 FQNNGV. The V and J ends lost 5 bases and 6 bases respectively, with 11 bases between them. This CDR3 is built from 13 residues. In DNA, the CDR3 is TGTGCCAGCAGCCAAGGGAGATCCAATGAGCAGTTCTTC. Amino acids: CASSQGRSNEQFF.

The genes are TRBV30 and TRBJ1-2, with TRBD1 as a possible D gene (5 bases). V lost 0 bases and J 0 bases, leaving 14 bases between the germline ends. Germline V lookup: CDR1 GTSNPN, CDR2 SVGIG (reference sequence). The length of the CDR3 is 16 residues. The CDR3 bases are TGTGCCTGGAGTGTACAAGGTGGGGCAGCTAACTATGGCTACACCTTC. Translated: CAWSVQGGAANYGYTF.

The chain has TRBV6-5 and TRBJ1-4; no reliable D call. The CDR3 consists of 15 residues. Germline CDR1 reads MNHEY; CDR2 reads SVGAGI. V gave up 0 bases and J gave up 1 base, with 6 bases separating them. This CDR3 is CASSYSSGTNEKLFF. CDR3 DNA: TGTGCCAGCAGTTACTCATCCGGAACTAATGAAAAACTGTTTTTT.

The rearrangement joins TRBV7-2 to TRBJ2-7; TRBD2 aligns across 10 bases. V lost 1 base, J lost 1 base, and 10 bases stayed unmatched. Per the germline V gene, CDR1 is SGHTA and CDR2 is FQGNSA. This CDR3 comprises 18 residues. CDR3 DNA sequence: TGTGCCAGCAGCTTAGTAGGCGCGGCTAGCGGGGGATCCTACGAGCAGTACTTC. Amino acid sequence: CASSLVGAASGGSYEQYF.

The rearrangement uses TRBV7-9 and TRBJ1-5; D gene unclear. Germline V gene data show CDR1 as SEHNR and CDR2 as FQNEAQ (reference sequence). This CDR3 is 12 amino acids long. The V end was cut by 3 bases, the J end by 4 bases, with 4 bases between. As DNA, the CDR3 is TGTGCCAGCAGCTTTAAAAATCAGCCCCAGCATTTT. This sequence encodes CASSFKNQPQHF.

The V gene is TRBV9, the J gene TRBJ2-1; D not certain. The CDR3 runs 15 residues. Per the germline V gene, CDR1 is SGDLS and CDR2 is YYNGEE. Trimming stripped 0 bases from V and 4 bases from J, with 11 bases between. In nucleotides, the CDR3 is TGTGCCAGCAGCGTAGGCGGTAGTGGGTACAATGAGCAGTTCTTC. Protein product: CASSVGGSGYNEQFF.

This chain joins TRBV30 and TRBJ1-2; D perhaps matches TRBD1 (6 bases). The CDR3 runs to 13 residues. The V gene's germline CDR1 is GTSNPN and CDR2 SVGIG (reference sequence). The V end was cut by 5 bases, the J end by 4 bases, with 14 bases between. The CDR3, as DNA: TGTGCCTGGGGACCACAGGGACGCTATGGCTACACCTTC. It is translated as CAWGPQGRYGYTF.

The chain recombines TRBV25-1 with TRBJ2-2; a weak D match, TRBD1 (6 bases). The V end lost 5 bases, the J end lost 0 bases, and 13 bases lay between the germline ends. CDR1 and CDR2 from the germline V gene are MGHDK and SYGVNS. CDR3 length: 16 amino acids. The CDR3 here is CASSPGQFANTGELFF. CDR3 bases: TGTGCCAGCAGTCCTGGACAGTTCGCGAACACCGGGGAGCTGTTTTTT.

The CDR3 nucleotides are TGTGCCAGCAGCTTAGTTCTGGGACAGGCCTACGAGCAGTACTTC. Its translation: CASSLVLGQAYEQYF. This chain links TRBV7-2 with TRBJ2-7; 8 bases map to TRBD1. The CDR3 consists of 15 residues. V dropped 1 base and J dropped 2; count of bases not matched to a gene: 4. Germline CDR1 and CDR2: SGHTA and FQGNSA.

The chain recombines TRBV11-3 with TRBJ1-1; D is perhaps TRBD1 (5 bases). Per the germline V gene, CDR1 is SGHNT and CDR2 is YENEEA. This CDR3 has 18 amino acids. The V end lost 4 bases, the J end lost 3 bases, and 24 bases lay between the germline ends. CDR3 DNA sequence: TGTGCCAGCAGCTCCGGAGGAGTTTGGGGGGTGTATGACACTGAAGCTTTCTTT. This gives the protein CASSSGGVWGVYDTEAFF.

The chain couples TRBV14 to TRBJ2-1; a weak D match, TRBD1 (6 bases). V gave up 4 bases and J gave up 2 bases, with 12 bases separating them. The CDR3 runs 15 residues. Germline values: CDR1 SGHDN, CDR2 FVKESK. The CDR3 DNA reads as TGTGCCAGCAGCCGCACAGGGTTTCCCTACAATGAGCAGTTCTTC. It specifies CASSRTGFPYNEQFF.

The J gene is TRBJ2-3, the V gene TRBV4-2; D is perhaps TRBD2 (6 bases). This CDR3 has 16 amino acids. V was pared by 1 base and J by 1 base, with 12 bases between. Per the germline V gene, CDR1 is LGHNA and CDR2 is YNFKEQ. CDR3 in DNA: TGTGCCAGCAGCCAAGCAGCGGGCGAAGGCACAGATACGCAGTATTTT. This encodes CASSQAAGEGTDTQYF.

This chain joins TRBV4-3 and TRBJ2-1; 7 bases are shared with TRBD1. Germline CDR1 LGHNA, CDR2 YSLEER. The CDR3 covers 16 residues. Trimming cost V 1 base and J 7 bases; bases outside gene matches: 10. CDR3 region: CASSQASTGTVNEQFF. CDR3 bases: TGCGCCAGCAGCCAAGCCTCAACCGGGACAGTGAATGAGCAGTTCTTC.

This rearrangement joins TRBV10-3 to TRBJ2-1; 9 bases fit TRBD2. CDR1 is ENHRY and CDR2 is SYGVKD in the germline V gene. The CDR3 is 16 amino acids. V lost 0 bases to trimming and J lost 4 bases; unmatched junction nucleotides: 4. The CDR3 reads CAISESPTSGYNEQFF. CDR3 sequence (DNA): TGTGCCATCAGTGAGTCACCGACTAGCGGTTACAATGAGCAGTTCTTC.

The chain uses TRBV28 and TRBJ2-3; 8 bases agree with TRBD1. The germline V gene encodes CDR1 MDHEN and CDR2 SYDVKM. CDR3 length: 14 amino acids. Trimming at V came to 8 bases and at J to 4 bases, leaving 8 bases not matched to a gene. The CDR3 sequence: CASGLDRVPDTQYF. CDR3 bases: TGTGCCAGCGGTCTGGACAGGGTCCCAGATACGCAGTATTTT. The full variable domain, with the rest looked up from reference TRBV28 and TRBJ2-3, is DVKVTQSSRYLVKRTGEKVFLECVQDMDHENMFWYRQDPGLGLRLIYFSYDVKMKEKGDIPEGYSVSREKKERFSLILESASTNQTSMYLCASGLDRVPDTQYFGPGTRLTVL.

This clone has a handful of counts. The chain combines TRBV28 with TRBJ2-7, with 8 bases aligning to TRBD1. Germline V gives CDR1 MDHEN, CDR2 SYDVKM. With V trimmed by 7 bases and J by 4 bases, 9 bases remained unmatched. The CDR3 totals 14 residues. Here the CDR3 reads CASKSGTGSYEQYF. The DNA of the CDR3 is TGTGCCAGCAAATCAGGGACAGGTTCTTACGAGCAGTACTTC.

The chain employs TRBV27 and TRBJ2-7; D remains unclear. Between the trimmed V and J ends, which lost 4 bases and 5 bases, there was a span of 18 bases. CDR1 MNHEY and CDR2 SMNVEV come from the germline V gene (reference sequence). The CDR3 is 15 amino acids. In DNA, the CDR3 is TGTGCCAGCAGTTACGGAGCAAGTTTATGGGACGAGCAGTACTTC. It codes for CASSYGASLWDEQYF.

The rearrangement uses TRBV4-2 and TRBJ2-5; 7 bases match TRBD1. J was trimmed by 3 bases and V by 1 base; bases with no gene match: 2. The CDR3 has 14 amino acids. CDR1 and CDR2 from the germline V gene are LGHNA and YNFKEQ. Here the CDR3 reads CASSQVTGEETQYF. CDR3 coding DNA: TGTGCCAGCAGCCAAGTAACAGGGGAAGAGACCCAGTACTTC.

The chain uses TRBV6-5 and TRBJ2-1; D might be TRBD1 (6 bases). Germline CDR1 and CDR2: MNHEY and SVGAGI. The CDR3 is 16 amino acids. The germline V and J ends were trimmed by 4 bases and 5 bases, with 18 bases remaining between them. The DNA of the CDR3 is TGTGCCAGCAGTTCCCATATGCCGGACAGAAACAATGAGCAGTTCTTC. Protein: CASSSHMPDRNNEQFF.

The chain joins TRBV9 to TRBJ2-7, with TRBD2 matching over 8 bases. Germline V CDR1 and CDR2: SGDLS, YYNGEE. The CDR3 is made up of 19 amino acids. With V trimmed by 4 bases and J by 3 bases, 21 bases remained unmatched. The CDR3 nucleotides are TGTGCCAGCAGCCCTCAAGAATTCACACCGGGACTAGGGGACTACGAGCAGTACTTC. This codes for CASSPQEFTPGLGDYEQYF. The variable domain in full, with the rest retrieved from reference TRBV9 and TRBJ2-7, is DSGVTQTPKHLITATGQRVTLRCSPRSGDLSVYWYQQSLDQGLQFLIQYYNGEERAKGNILERFSAQQFPDLHSELNLSSLELGDSALYFCASSPQEFTPGLGDYEQYFGPGTRLTVT.

V is TRBV19 and J is TRBJ1-5; 11 positions match TRBD1. The junction had 7 bases not matched to a gene; V was cut back by 5 bases and J by 4 bases. The CDR3 length is 16 residues. CDR1 is LNHDA, CDR2 SQIVND, per germline (reference sequence). The CDR3 DNA is TGTGCCAGTAGTTTGGGACAGGGGGGTCCAAATCAGCCCCAGCATTTT. This translates into CASSLGQGGPNQPQHF.

Concerning this clone itself: At the DNA level, this CDR3 is encoded by other sequences in the same sample as well. The chain combines TRBV5-1 with TRBJ1-1; 8 nucleotides match TRBD1. This CDR3 is built from 14 residues. Germline trimming cut 0 bases from V and 5 bases from J; bases unmatched to any gene: 3. Germline V lookup: CDR1 SGHRS, CDR2 YFSETQ. The CDR3 nucleotides are TGCGCCAGCAGCTTGGAGGACAGGGCGACTGAAGCTTTCTTT. It codes for CASSLEDRATEAFF.